A single TCR beta chain is shown here with its context. This entry comes from a study of blood T cell repertoires in COVID-19. The CDR3 runs 15 residues. CDR1 and CDR2 from the germline V gene are KGHDR and SFDVKD. The junction had 8 bases not matched to a gene; V was cut back by 4 bases and J by 3 bases. Generated by immunoSEQ multiplex PCR, the TCRdb table keeps only in-frame clones and is missing some. Seen here are around 100,000 clones, around nine tenths observed once, and the top ten hold approximately 3%. The sample comprised peripheral blood. The sequence was obtained from a man over 45 in a cohort sampled during active COVID-19. J is TRBJ2-7 and V is TRBV24-1; TRBD2 aligns across 7 bases. The DNA for the CDR3 is TGTGCCACCAGTGACGCGAGGGACTACAACTACGAGCAGTACTTC. Protein: CATSDARDYNYEQYF.